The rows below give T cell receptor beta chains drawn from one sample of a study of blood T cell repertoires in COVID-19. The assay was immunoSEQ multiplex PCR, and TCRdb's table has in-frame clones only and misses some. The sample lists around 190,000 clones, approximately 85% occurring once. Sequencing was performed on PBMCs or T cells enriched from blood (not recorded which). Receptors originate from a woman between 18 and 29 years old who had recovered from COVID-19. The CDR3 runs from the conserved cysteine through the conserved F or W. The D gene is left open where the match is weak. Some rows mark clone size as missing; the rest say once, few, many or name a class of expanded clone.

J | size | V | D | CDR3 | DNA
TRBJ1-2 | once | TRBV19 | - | CASSPQVDGYGYTF | TGTGCCAGTAGTCCCCAGGTCGATGGGTATGGCTACACCTTC
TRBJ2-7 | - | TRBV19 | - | CASSIYSGIHEQYF | TGTGCCAGTAGTATTTATTCAGGGATACACGAGCAGTACTTC
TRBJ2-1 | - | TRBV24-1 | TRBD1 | CATSRQGSYNEQFF | TGTGCCACCAGTCGACAGGGTTCCTACAATGAGCAGTTCTTC
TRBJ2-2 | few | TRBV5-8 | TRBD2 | CASSLGGLAGVITNTGELFF | TGTGCCAGCAGCTTGGGAGGACTAGCGGGGGTTATTACGAACACCGGGGAGCTGTTTTTT
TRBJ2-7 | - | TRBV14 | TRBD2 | CASSPAGVPYEQYF | TGTGCCAGCAGCCCCGCGGGGGTCCCATACGAGCAGTACTTC
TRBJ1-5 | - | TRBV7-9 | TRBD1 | CASSLWTGGYSNQPQHF | TGTGCCAGCAGCTTATGGACAGGGGGTTATAGCAATCAGCCCCAGCATTTT
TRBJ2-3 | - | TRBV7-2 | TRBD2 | CASSPPGLAVSHTQYF | TGTGCCAGCAGCCCCCCGGGACTAGCGGTTTCTCATACGCAGTATTTT
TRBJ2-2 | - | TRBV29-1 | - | CSVGSQGNTGELFF | TGCAGCGTTGGATCACAGGGGAACACCGGGGAGCTGTTTTTT
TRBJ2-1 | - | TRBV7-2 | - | CASREFQGPYNEQFF | TGTGCCAGCAGAGAATTTCAGGGCCCCTACAATGAGCAGTTCTTC
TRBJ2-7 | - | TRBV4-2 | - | CASSQQSVYEQYF | TGTGCCAGCAGCCAGCAAAGCGTGTACGAGCAGTACTTC
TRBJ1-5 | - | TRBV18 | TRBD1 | CASSPDRVRNQPQHF | TGTGCCAGCTCACCAGACAGGGTGAGAAATCAGCCCCAGCATTTT
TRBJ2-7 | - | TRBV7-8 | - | CASSPSYEQYF | TGTGCCAGCAGCCCATCCTACGAGCAGTACTTC
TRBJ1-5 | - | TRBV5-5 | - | CASSLDDGRGNQPQHF | TGTGCCAGCAGCCTGGACGATGGGCGTGGAAATCAGCCCCAGCATTTT
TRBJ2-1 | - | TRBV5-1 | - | CASSPVGLDISYNEQFF | TGCGCCAGCAGCCCCGTTGGCCTCGATATCTCCTACAATGAGCAGTTCTTC
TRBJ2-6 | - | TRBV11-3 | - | CASSPSGGTGANVLTF | TGTGCCAGCAGCCCATCAGGGGGGACTGGGGCCAACGTCCTGACTTTC
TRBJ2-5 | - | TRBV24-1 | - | CATSEGQGFETQYF | TGTGCCACCAGTGAGGGCCAGGGATTCGAGACCCAGTACTTC
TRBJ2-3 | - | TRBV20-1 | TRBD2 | CSASVAGGPQDTQYF | TGCAGTGCTAGTGTGGCGGGGGGGCCCCAAGATACGCAGTATTTT
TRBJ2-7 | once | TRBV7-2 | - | CASSRTEYEQYF | TGTGCCAGCAGCAGGACAGAGTACGAGCAGTACTTC
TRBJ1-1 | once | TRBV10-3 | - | CAISYRDGDTEAFF | TGTGCCATCAGTTACAGGGACGGGGACACTGAAGCTTTCTTT
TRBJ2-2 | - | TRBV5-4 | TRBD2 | CASSSPTGGANTGELFF | TGTGCCAGCAGCTCCCCAACGGGGGGGGCGAACACCGGGGAGCTGTTTTTT
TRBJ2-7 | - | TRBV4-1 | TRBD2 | CASSQGMASGSYEQYF | TGCGCCAGCAGCCAAGGAATGGCTAGCGGGTCCTACGAGCAGTACTTC
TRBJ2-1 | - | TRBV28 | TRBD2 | CASSRGLAGDKQFF | TGTGCCAGCAGCCGGGGACTAGCGGGGGACAAGCAGTTCTTC
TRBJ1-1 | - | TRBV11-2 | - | CASSLQSGVGTEAFF | TGTGCCAGCAGCTTACAGTCAGGGGTGGGCACTGAAGCTTTCTTT
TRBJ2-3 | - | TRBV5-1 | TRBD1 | CASSSLTGGADTQYF | TGCGCCAGCAGCTCCCTGACAGGGGGCGCCGATACGCAGTATTTT
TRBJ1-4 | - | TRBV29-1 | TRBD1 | CSARQGVGEKLFF | TGCAGCGCCAGACAGGGAGTCGGTGAAAAACTGTTTTTT
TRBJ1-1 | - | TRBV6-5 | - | CASSMEGRNTEAFF | TGTGCCAGCAGTATGGAGGGAAGGAACACTGAAGCTTTCTTT
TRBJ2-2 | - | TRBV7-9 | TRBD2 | CASSPPSGGNTGELFF | TGTGCCAGCAGCCCACCTAGCGGGGGGAACACCGGGGAGCTGTTTTTT
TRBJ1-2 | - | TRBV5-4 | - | CASSLAPGQNYGYTF | TGTGCCAGCAGCTTGGCTCCCGGACAGAACTATGGCTACACCTTC
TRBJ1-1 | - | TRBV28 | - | CASSLPRQYTEAFF | TGTGCCAGCAGTTTACCTCGCCAGTACACTGAAGCTTTCTTT
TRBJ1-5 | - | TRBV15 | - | CATSSGVRNQPQHF | TGTGCCACCAGCAGCGGGGTGCGCAATCAGCCCCAGCATTTT
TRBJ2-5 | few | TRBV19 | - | CASSILAGISETQYF | TGTGCCAGTAGTATCTTAGCCGGGATCTCGGAGACCCAGTACTTC
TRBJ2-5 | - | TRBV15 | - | CATSSRGRQETQYF | TGTGCCACCAGCAGCAGGGGGAGGCAAGAAACCCAGTACTTC
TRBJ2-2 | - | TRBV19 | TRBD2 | CASTSGRKDTGELFF | TGTGCCAGTACGAGCGGGAGAAAGGACACCGGGGAGCTGTTTTTT
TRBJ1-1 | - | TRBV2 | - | CASRPRIEGTEAFF | TGTGCCAGCAGGCCTCGTATAGAGGGCACTGAAGCTTTCTTT
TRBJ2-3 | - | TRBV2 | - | CASGGTVSTDTQYF | TGTGCCAGCGGGGGGACAGTCAGCACAGATACGCAGTATTTT
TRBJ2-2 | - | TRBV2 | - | CASSDGSTGELFF | TGTGCCAGCAGTGACGGGTCCACCGGGGAGCTGTTTTTT
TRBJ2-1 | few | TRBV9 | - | CASSALAALSYNEQFF | TGTGCCAGCAGCGCCCTGGCGGCCCTCTCCTACAATGAGCAGTTCTTC
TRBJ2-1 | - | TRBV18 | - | CASSPGRGFFDEQFF | TGTGCCAGCTCACCGGGACGGGGGTTTTTCGATGAGCAGTTCTTC
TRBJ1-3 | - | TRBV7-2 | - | CASSLSWASGNTIYF | TGTGCCAGCAGCTTGTCGTGGGCTTCTGGAAACACCATATATTTT
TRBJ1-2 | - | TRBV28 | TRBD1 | CASSPPTGGRPYGYTF | TGTGCCAGCAGCCCCCCGACAGGGGGTAGACCATATGGCTACACCTTC